This record concerns one T cell receptor beta chain sequence. The antigen is undetermined. The data derive from a study of cytomegalovirus exposure and HLA in healthy donors. With 60 Vbeta and 13 Jbeta primers, the PCR was carried out. Generated by immunoSEQ multiplex PCR, the TCRdb table keeps only in-frame clones and is missing some. The sample lists under 200,000 clones, approximately 78% occurring once. Study findings and constraints: Reportedly, TCR beta sequences accurately predicted HLA-A and HLA-B alleles in most subjects. Most of the TCR beta V segments (in an earlier analysis) were productive either about 87% or about 30% of the time. Both high specificity and high sensitivity reportedly marked the classifier's diagnosis of cytomegalovirus status. As a later analysis revealed, the rate of TCR association differed by HLA locus, with DRB1 most and HLA-C fewest.

The CDR3 sequence is 13 residues long. CDR1 and CDR2 from the germline V gene are SGDLS and YYNGEE. The ends were cut back, 4 bases at V and 8 bases at J, with 15 bases in the middle. This TCR was recovered from a woman in her 30s in good health and CMV-seropositive. Sequencing was done on a sample of PBMCs. V and J are TRBV9 and TRBJ1-2; the D gene is possibly TRBD1 (5 bases). The CDR3, as DNA: TGTGCCAGCAGCTTTTCCCCGGGGGAAGGCTACACCTTC. It translates to CASSFSPGEGYTF.